Given below is one TCR beta chain in context. The antigen is undetermined. The record originates from a study of T-cell memory formation after mild COVID-19. Study-level information: TCR clusters showed largely donor specificity. Points from the study as a whole: The appearance of some responding clones in pre-infection memory suggested that cross-reactive memory joined. Among contracting clones, CD4+ were mainly CM/EM and CD8+ enriched in EMRA.

Germline CDR1 MNHEY, CDR2 SMNVEV (reference sequence). Germline trimming cut 8 bases from V and 2 bases from J; bases unmatched to any gene: 6. This CDR3 has 14 amino acids. TCRdb processed the 5' RACE reads anew with MiXCR; each CDR3 protein has one entry. The sample has approximately 400,000 distinct CDR3 sequences, over 15% seen once. Sequences were obtained from PBMCs or a T cell subset sorted from them (not recorded which). The genes are TRBV27 and TRBJ2-5; 9 positions agree with TRBD2. The TCR originated in a man between 18 and 35 years old who had mild COVID-19 (a few samples of this study predate the infection). Cell type and time point are not known. The CDR3: CASPPSGEQETQYF. CDR3 bases: TGTGCCAGCCCCCCTAGCGGGGAACAAGAGACCCAGTACTTC.